Shown below are 28 T cell receptor beta chains from a single sample sequenced in a study of cytomegalovirus exposure and HLA in healthy donors. PCR primers comprised 60 Vbeta and 13 Jbeta primers. This table comes from immunoSEQ multiplex PCR, and its TCRdb copy is limited to in-frame clones, with some not included. The repertoire includes some 96,000 clones, less than 80% of them detected once, and 2% sits in the top ten. The specimen sequenced was PBMCs. The receptor set was obtained from a man aged 35 to 55 in good health and CMV-seronegative.

This sequence joins TRBV5-1 and TRBJ2-2; 8 positions agree with TRBD2. CDR3 length equals 16 residues. CDR1 is SGHRS and CDR2 is YFSETQ in the germline V gene. The junction had 7 bases not matched to a gene; V was cut back by 3 bases and J by 3 bases. The DNA for the CDR3 is TGCGCCAGCAGCTCCCCCGGGACTAGAGACACCGGGGAGCTGTTTTTT. Protein sequence: CASSSPGTRDTGELFF.

The chain links TRBV9 to TRBJ2-7; 7 bases are a match to TRBD1. CDR3 length equals 16 residues. Unmatched junction bases numbered 12, after V lost 3 bases and J lost 3 bases. Per germline, CDR1 SGDLS and CDR2 YYNGEE. The CDR3 protein is CASSATGQDLDYEQYF. The CDR3 region has the DNA TGTGCCAGCAGCGCAACTGGACAGGACTTGGACTACGAGCAGTACTTC.

This sequence joins TRBV10-3 and TRBJ2-3, with TRBD2 matching 14 bases. With V trimmed by 4 bases and J by 4 bases, 1 base remained unmatched. Germline CDR1 is ENHRY and CDR2 is SYGVKD. The CDR3 loop spans 15 amino acids. This CDR3 reads CAISAGLAGADTQYF. CDR3 DNA sequence: TGTGCCATCAGTGCGGGACTAGCGGGAGCAGATACGCAGTATTTT.

The chain links TRBV5-6 to TRBJ2-4, with D maybe TRBD2 (5 bases). The CDR3 is made up of 19 amino acids. In germline, CDR1 is SGHDT, CDR2 YYEEEE. Trimming left V 2 bases short and J 1 base short, with 22 bases between. DNA for the CDR3: TGTGCCAGCAGCTTACATCCGGGCTCTTTGGAGGACGCCAAAAACATTCAGTACTTC. It codes for CASSLHPGSLEDAKNIQYF.

The chain links TRBV10-1 to TRBJ2-1; 7 bases map to TRBD1. CDR1 and CDR2 from the germline V gene are WNHNN and SYGVQD (reference sequence). The CDR3 covers 16 residues. J lost 1 base, V lost 1 base, and 4 bases had no gene match. DNA of the CDR3: TGCGCCAGCAGTGAGTACACAGGGGTGTCCTACAATGAGCAGTTCTTC. Amino acid sequence: CASSEYTGVSYNEQFF.

V usage is TRBV19 and J usage is TRBJ1-4; 9 bases fit TRBD1. Per germline, CDR1 LNHDA and CDR2 SQIVND (reference sequence). This CDR3 comprises 21 residues. With V trimmed by 0 bases and J by 7 bases, 21 bases remained unmatched. CDR3 sequence: CASSIDPVNRGNRGRREKLFF. In DNA form, the CDR3 reads TGTGCCAGTAGTATAGATCCTGTTAACAGGGGGAACAGGGGGCGTCGTGAAAAACTGTTTTTT.

A single count supports this clone. The same CDR3 is also encoded by other DNA sequences in this sample. In nucleotides, the CDR3 is TGTGCCAGCAGCCAAGTCGGGGAACAGTACTTC. Translated, it gives CASSQVGEQYF. This chain links TRBV14 with TRBJ2-7; maybe TRBD2 (5 bases). Looked up from germline, CDR1 is SGHDN and CDR2 is FVKESK. The V and J ends lost 1 base and 10 bases respectively, with 8 bases between them. The CDR3 consists of 11 residues.

The V gene is TRBV29-1, the J gene TRBJ1-1; perhaps TRBD1 as D (5 bases). Germline values: CDR1 SQVTM, CDR2 ANQGSEA. This CDR3 is built from 13 residues. V was clipped by 7 bases and J by 0 bases, with 12 bases between them. The CDR3 is CSAAQEMNTEAFF. The CDR3 region has the DNA TGCAGCGCCGCACAGGAAATGAACACTGAAGCTTTCTTT.

This clone occurred a few times. The V gene is TRBV28, the J gene TRBJ2-7; 8 nucleotides align to TRBD1. The CDR3 is made up of 13 amino acids. V was pared by 5 bases and J by 4 bases, with 4 bases of the junction left unmatched. CDR1 MDHEN and CDR2 SYDVKM come from the germline V gene. As DNA, the CDR3 is TGTGCCAGCAGTCTGGACAGGGTGTACGAGCAGTACTTC. Its protein is CASSLDRVYEQYF.

The chain combines TRBV11-1 with TRBJ1-4; 7 bases are a match to TRBD1. J gave up 3 bases and V 4 bases, and 5 bases lay outside the gene matches. Germline CDR1 reads SGHAT; CDR2 reads FQDESV (reference sequence). This CDR3 contains 15 residues. This chain's CDR3 is CASSSTGTANEKLFF. The CDR3 DNA reads as TGTGCCAGCAGCTCGACCGGGACAGCTAATGAAAAACTGTTTTTT.

The CDR3 DNA is TGCGCCAGCAGCTTGGGCGGAGGGGAGGCCGGGGAGCTGTTTTTT. Protein sequence: CASSLGGGEAGELFF. V usage is TRBV5-1 and J usage is TRBJ2-2, with D perhaps TRBD2 (6 bases). Per germline, CDR1 SGHRS and CDR2 YFSETQ. Trimming removed 0 bases at V and 6 bases at J, with 12 bases between. The CDR3 loop spans 15 amino acids.

The chain carries TRBV30 and TRBJ1-4; 10 bases line up with TRBD1. Per germline, CDR1 GTSNPN and CDR2 SVGIG (reference sequence). Germline trimming cut 2 bases from V and 5 bases from J; bases unmatched to any gene: 2. The CDR3 is 14 residues long. As DNA, the CDR3 is TGTGCCTGGAGTCAGGGACAGGGGAATGAAAAACTGTTTTTT. This gives the protein CAWSQGQGNEKLFF.

The V and J genes are TRBV5-1 and TRBJ1-2; no clear D gene. This CDR3 contains 13 residues. V lost 2 bases to trimming and J lost 8 bases, with 13 bases between them. Germline V lookup: CDR1 SGHRS, CDR2 YFSETQ. DNA of the CDR3: TGCGCCAGCAGCTTAGGCACCCCGGGAGGCTACACCTTC. This encodes CASSLGTPGGYTF.

The chain joins TRBV6-5 to TRBJ1-3; no clear D. Trimming took off 3 bases at V and 0 bases at J, with 9 bases between the two ends. CDR1 and CDR2 (germline): MNHEY, SVGAGI. This CDR3 is built from 15 residues. In nucleotides, the CDR3 is TGTGCCAGCAGTTATTGGGGAGGCTCTGGAAACACCATATATTTT. It specifies CASSYWGGSGNTIYF.

This clone turned up a few times. V gene TRBV19 combines with J gene TRBJ2-5; no clear D. Deletions cut 1 base from V and 5 bases from J, with 14 bases between. Germline assignment: CDR1 LNHDA and CDR2 SQIVND (reference sequence). CDR3 size: 15 residues. The CDR3 is CASSIGHHRQETQYF. The CDR3 nucleotides are TGTGCCAGTAGTATAGGACACCACCGGCAGGAGACCCAGTACTTC.

In this sample, this clone turned up a few times. CDR3 in DNA: TGTGCCAGTAGTGTCAAACAGGGCCCCTACGAGCAGTACTTC. It encodes CASSVKQGPYEQYF. This chain connects TRBV19 to TRBJ2-7, with TRBD1 as a possible D gene (6 bases). The germline V and J ends were trimmed by 5 bases and 2 bases, with 13 bases remaining between them. This CDR3 spans 14 amino acids. The germline V gene encodes CDR1 LNHDA and CDR2 SQIVND (reference sequence).

The chain employs TRBV5-8 and TRBJ2-7; the D gene is possibly TRBD2 (7 bases). The germline gives CDR1 SGHTS, CDR2 YDEGEE. Between the trimmed V and J ends, which lost 6 bases and 5 bases, there was a span of 21 bases. The CDR3 length is 15 residues. CDR3 in amino acids: CASTWRGHASDEQYF. Here the CDR3 DNA reads TGTGCCAGCACCTGGCGGGGGCACGCAAGCGACGAGCAGTACTTC.

The gene calls are TRBV21-1 and TRBJ2-5; the table's TRBD2 call for D was not verified on the DNA. TRBV21-1 is a recognized pseudogene. The CDR3 totals 17 residues. DNA of the CDR3: TGTGCCAGCAGCAAATCCCCGCAGCGGGGGAGCCAAGAGACCCAGTACTTC. Protein: CASSKSPQRGSQETQYF.

The rearrangement links TRBV11-3 to TRBJ2-7; D perhaps matches TRBD1 (6 bases). V was shortened by 5 bases and J by 4 bases, with 12 bases between the two germline ends. The CDR3 is made up of 13 amino acids. Germline V gene lookup returns CDR1 SGHNT and CDR2 YENEEA. CDR3: CASSPSGEYEQYF. The CDR3 region has the DNA TGTGCCAGCAGCCCATCAGGGGAGTACGAGCAGTACTTC.

CDR3 sequence: CASRATGNGNTIYF. CDR3 sequence (DNA): TGTGCCAGCAGAGCTACAGGGAATGGAAACACCATATATTTT. The V gene is TRBV6-5, the J gene TRBJ1-3; the D gene is possibly TRBD1 (6 bases). CDR1 and CDR2 (germline): MNHEY, SVGAGI. This CDR3 has 14 residues. V lost 6 bases to trimming and J lost 3 bases, with 12 bases between them.

The chain links TRBV7-9 to TRBJ2-2, with 9 bases lining up with TRBD1. From germline, CDR1 is SEHNR and CDR2 FQNEAQ (reference sequence). V lost 4 bases to trimming and J lost 0 bases; unmatched junction nucleotides: 3. The CDR3 is 16 residues long. In DNA, the CDR3 is TGTGCCAGCAGCTCCAGACAGGGGGCGAACACCGGGGAGCTGTTTTTT. This encodes CASSSRQGANTGELFF.

The V call is TRBV4-3, the J call TRBJ2-3, with TRBD1 identical over 7 bases. The CDR3 consists of 16 residues. Unmatched junction bases numbered 9, after V lost 3 bases and J lost 3 bases. Germline lookup yields CDR1 LGHNA and CDR2 YSLEER. This chain's CDR3 is CASSHRRDSITDTQYF. CDR3 nucleotide sequence: TGCGCCAGCAGCCACCGCCGGGACAGTATAACAGATACGCAGTATTTT.

The chain has TRBV7-9 and TRBJ1-2; 8 bases agree with TRBD1. In germline, CDR1 is SEHNR, CDR2 FQNEAQ (reference sequence). This CDR3 contains 14 residues. Trimming took 3 bases from V and 1 from J; bases not matched to a gene: 1. The CDR3 region has the DNA TGTGCCAGCAGCTTCGGACAGGGTAACTATGGCTACACCTTC. This gives the protein CASSFGQGNYGYTF.

This chain uses TRBV11-2 with TRBJ2-2; 11 nucleotides agree with TRBD2. The CDR3 runs 17 residues. The junction had 8 bases not matched to a gene; V was cut back by 3 bases and J by 5 bases. Germline V gene sequence: CDR1 SGHAT, CDR2 FQNNGV. DNA for the CDR3: TGTGCCAGCAGCTTGAATAGCGGGGGGGGAGTAACCGGGGAGCTGTTTTTT. It codes for CASSLNSGGGVTGELFF.

V usage is TRBV30 and J usage is TRBJ1-4; 7 bases align to TRBD1. With V trimmed by 2 bases and J by 7 bases, 4 bases remained unmatched. CDR3 size: 13 residues. CDR1 is GTSNPN and CDR2 is SVGIG in the germline V gene (reference sequence). As DNA, the CDR3 is TGTGCCTGGAGTTTCGGGACAGTTGAAAAACTGTTTTTT. Amino acids: CAWSFGTVEKLFF.

J is TRBJ2-1 and V is TRBV9; 8 bases fit TRBD1. V lost 3 bases, J lost 0 bases, and 5 bases stayed unmatched. The CDR3 covers 16 residues. Germline V gene lookup returns CDR1 SGDLS and CDR2 YYNGEE. The CDR3 sequence: CASSDGTGSSYNEQFF. The CDR3 coding sequence is TGTGCCAGCAGCGACGGGACAGGTAGCTCCTACAATGAGCAGTTCTTC. Supplemented by reference TRBV9 and TRBJ2-1, the full variable domain reads DSGVTQTPKHLITATGQRVTLRCSPRSGDLSVYWYQQSLDQGLQFLIQYYNGEERAKGNILERFSAQQFPDLHSELNLSSLELGDSALYFCASSDGTGSSYNEQFFGPGTRLTVL.

The rearrangement uses TRBV7-9 and TRBJ2-7; possibly TRBD2 for D (6 bases). Germline V gene lookup returns CDR1 SEHNR and CDR2 FQNEAQ (reference sequence). The CDR3 extends over 14 amino acids. Trimming removed 5 bases from V and 0 bases from J, with 11 bases in between. The CDR3 nucleotides are TGTGCCAGCAGCACGGCGCGGGGCTCCTACGAGCAGTACTTC. Its protein is CASSTARGSYEQYF.

This chain uses TRBV4-1 with TRBJ2-7, with TRBD1 matching over 7 bases. Germline-derived CDR1 and CDR2 are MGHRA and YSYEKL. After removal of 4 bases from V and 2 bases from J, the junction contained 8 bases not matched to a gene. The CDR3 contains 15 residues. The CDR3 here is CASSPQTGSPYEQYF. The CDR3 DNA reads as TGCGCCAGCAGCCCCCAGACAGGGAGCCCCTACGAGCAGTACTTC.